A single T cell receptor beta chain is shown here with its context. Its specificity is unknown. The study ran its PCR with 60 Vbeta and 13 Jbeta primers. Method: immunoSEQ multiplex PCR; TCRdb's copy keeps in-frame clones and lacks some. The top ten clones hold 3.5% to 5% of a sample with around 140,000 clones, roughly 77% of them seen once. The data belong to a study of cytomegalovirus exposure and HLA in healthy donors. Study outcomes and limitations: As immune exposure information, only CMV serostatus was available. Analysis was carried out at a later point, and it linked a missense DCLRE1C variant to TCR beta V- and J-gene trimming.

Germline loops: CDR1 LNHNV, CDR2 YYDKDF (reference sequence). The length of the CDR3 is 13 residues. The V end lost 5 bases, the J end lost 3 bases, and 10 bases lay between the germline ends. The specimen was PBMCs. This clonotype originated in a male donor in good health and CMV-seronegative. J is TRBJ1-2 and V is TRBV15; D remains unclear. CDR3 sequence reads: CATSLSRDYGYTF. The CDR3 DNA sequence: TGTGCCACCAGCTTATCGAGGGACTATGGCTACACCTTC.